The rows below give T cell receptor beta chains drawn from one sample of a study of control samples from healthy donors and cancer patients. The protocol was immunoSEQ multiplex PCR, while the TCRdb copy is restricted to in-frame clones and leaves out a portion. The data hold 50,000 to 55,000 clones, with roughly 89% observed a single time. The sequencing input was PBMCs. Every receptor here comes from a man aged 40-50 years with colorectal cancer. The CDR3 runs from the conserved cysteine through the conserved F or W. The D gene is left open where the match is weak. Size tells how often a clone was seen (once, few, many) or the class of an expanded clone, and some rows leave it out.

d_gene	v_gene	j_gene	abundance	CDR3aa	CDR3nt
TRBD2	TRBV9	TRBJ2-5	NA	CASSVATSGIQETQYF	TGTGCCAGCAGCGTAGCTACTAGCGGGATACAAGAGACCCAGTACTTC
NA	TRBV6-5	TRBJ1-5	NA	CASSYYRTDQPQHF	TGTGCCAGCAGTTACTATAGGACGGATCAGCCCCAGCATTTT
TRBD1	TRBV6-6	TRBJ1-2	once	CASRPPDRDSGYTF	TGTGCCAGCAGACCACCCGACAGGGACAGCGGCTACACCTTC
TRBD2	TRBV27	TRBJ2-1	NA	CASSPSSGGYVANEQFF	TGTGCCAGCAGTCCCTCGTCCGGGGGGTATGTCGCCAATGAGCAGTTCTTC
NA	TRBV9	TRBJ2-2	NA	CASSVLTSTGELFF	TGTGCCAGCAGCGTATTGACAAGCACCGGGGAGCTGTTTTTT
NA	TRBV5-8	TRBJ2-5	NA	CASSLGPGVETQYF	TGTGCCAGCAGCTTGGGACCCGGGGTGGAGACCCAGTACTTC
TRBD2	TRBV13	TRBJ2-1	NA	CASSRAKTSGSSEQFF	TGTGCCAGCAGCCGGGCAAAGACTAGCGGGAGTAGTGAGCAGTTCTTC
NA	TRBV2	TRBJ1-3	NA	CASRGRSGNTIYF	TGTGCCAGCAGGGGACGCTCTGGAAACACCATATATTTT
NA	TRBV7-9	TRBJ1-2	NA	CASSLGRGVDYGYTF	TGTGCCAGCAGCTTAGGCAGGGGCGTCGACTATGGCTACACCTTC
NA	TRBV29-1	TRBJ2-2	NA	CSVEMTGAGELFF	TGCAGCGTTGAGATGACGGGAGCCGGGGAGCTGTTTTTT
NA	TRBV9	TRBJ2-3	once	CASSPRQEGLRDTQYF	TGTGCCAGCAGCCCCCGGCAGGAGGGCCTTAGAGATACGCAGTATTTT
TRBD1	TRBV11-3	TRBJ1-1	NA	CASSYRGRGTEAFF	TGTGCCAGCAGTTACAGGGGGCGGGGAACTGAAGCTTTCTTT
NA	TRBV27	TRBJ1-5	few	CASKRVWGDQPQHF	TGTGCCAGCAAAAGGGTATGGGGGGATCAGCCCCAGCATTTT
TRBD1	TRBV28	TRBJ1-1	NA	CASSLFTQGAKNTEAFF	TGTGCCAGCAGTTTATTTACTCAGGGGGCTAAGAACACTGAAGCTTTCTTT
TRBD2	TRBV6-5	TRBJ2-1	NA	CASRKSGGVNNEQFF	TGTGCCAGCAGAAAGAGCGGGGGGGTTAACAATGAGCAGTTCTTC
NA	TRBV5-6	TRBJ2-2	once	CASRKRFRAGDTGELFF	TGTGCCAGCAGGAAACGGTTTCGGGCAGGGGATACCGGGGAGCTGTTTTTT
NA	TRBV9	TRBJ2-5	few	CASSTLGAQETQYF	TGTGCCAGCAGCACCCTCGGGGCCCAAGAGACCCAGTACTTC
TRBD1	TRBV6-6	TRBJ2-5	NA	CASSLGSGGKETQYF	TGTGCCAGCAGCCTCGGGTCAGGGGGCAAAGAGACCCAGTACTTC
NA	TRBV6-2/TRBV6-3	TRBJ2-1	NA	CASSYSLEPHNEQFF	TGTGCCAGCAGTTACTCGCTGGAGCCTCATAATGAGCAGTTCTTC
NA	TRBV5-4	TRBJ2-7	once	CASSLSGEQYF	TGTGCCAGCAGCTTGTCGGGCGAGCAGTACTTC
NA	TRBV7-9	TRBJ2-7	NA	CASTRVGGNLLEQYF	TGTGCCAGCACGCGGGTTGGGGGAAATCTCTTAGAGCAGTACTTC
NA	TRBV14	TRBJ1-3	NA	CASSEQNGNTIYF	TGTGCCAGCAGCGAACAGAATGGAAACACCATATATTTT
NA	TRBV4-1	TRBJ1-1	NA	CASSQVLKRNTEAFF	TGCGCCAGCAGCCAAGTTCTAAAGAGGAACACTGAAGCTTTCTTT
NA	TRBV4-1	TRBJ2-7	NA	CASSQEYRFYEQYF	TGCGCCAGCAGCCAAGAATACAGATTCTACGAGCAGTACTTC
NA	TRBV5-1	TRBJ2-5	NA	CASSFDSEETQYF	TGCGCCAGCAGCTTTGACTCGGAAGAGACCCAGTACTTC
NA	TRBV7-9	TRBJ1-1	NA	CASSFVQGGDTEAFF	TGTGCCAGCAGCTTCGTACAGGGAGGCGACACTGAAGCTTTCTTT
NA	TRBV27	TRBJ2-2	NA	CASTDQNANTGELFF	TGTGCCAGCACCGATCAGAATGCGAACACCGGGGAGCTGTTTTTT
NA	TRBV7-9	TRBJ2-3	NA	CASSLPGTDTQYF	TGTGCCAGCAGCTTGCCGGGCACAGATACGCAGTATTTT
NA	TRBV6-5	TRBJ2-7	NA	CASSYSLRLTYEQYF	TGTGCCAGCAGTTACTCGTTAAGGCTGACCTACGAGCAGTACTTC